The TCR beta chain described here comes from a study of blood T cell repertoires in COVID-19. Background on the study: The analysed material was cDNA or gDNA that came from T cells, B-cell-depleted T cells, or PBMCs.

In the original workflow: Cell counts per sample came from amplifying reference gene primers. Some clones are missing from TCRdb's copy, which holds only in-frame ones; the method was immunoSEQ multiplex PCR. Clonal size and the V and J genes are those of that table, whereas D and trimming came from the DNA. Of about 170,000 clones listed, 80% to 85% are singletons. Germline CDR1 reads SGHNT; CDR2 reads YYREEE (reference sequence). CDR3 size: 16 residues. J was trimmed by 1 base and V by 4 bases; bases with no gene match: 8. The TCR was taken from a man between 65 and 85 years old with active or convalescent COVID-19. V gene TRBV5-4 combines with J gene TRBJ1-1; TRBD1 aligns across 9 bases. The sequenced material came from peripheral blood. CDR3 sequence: CASSIVPGQGNTEAFF. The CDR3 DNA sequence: TGTGCCAGCAGCATCGTTCCGGGACAGGGGAACACTGAAGCTTTCTTT.